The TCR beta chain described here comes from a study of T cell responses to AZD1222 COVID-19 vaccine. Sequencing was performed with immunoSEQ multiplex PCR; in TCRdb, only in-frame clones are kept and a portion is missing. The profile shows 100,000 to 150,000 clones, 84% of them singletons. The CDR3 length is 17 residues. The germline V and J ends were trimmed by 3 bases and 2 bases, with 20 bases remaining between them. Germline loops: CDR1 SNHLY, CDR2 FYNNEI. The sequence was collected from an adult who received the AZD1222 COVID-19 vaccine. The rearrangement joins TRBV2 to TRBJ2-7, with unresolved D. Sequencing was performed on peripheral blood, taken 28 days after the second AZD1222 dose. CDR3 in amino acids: CASSDGFGGTVTYEQYF. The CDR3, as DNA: TGTGCCAGCAGTGATGGTTTTGGCGGCACAGTTACCTACGAGCAGTACTTC. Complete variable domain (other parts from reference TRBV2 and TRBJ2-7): EPEVTQTPSHQVTQMGQEVILRCVPISNHLYFYWYRQILGQKVEFLVSFYNNEISEKSEIFDDQFSVERPDGSNFTLKIRSTKLEDSAMYFCASSDGFGGTVTYEQYFGPGTRLTVT.